This T cell receptor beta chain derives from a study of T cell responses to AZD1222 COVID-19 vaccine. Points from the study as a whole: Nearly half of unique spike-specific TCRs reportedly avoided B.1.351 and B.1.1.7 mutated regions.

TCRdb keeps only in-frame clones here, not all; method: immunoSEQ multiplex PCR. The table records roughly 120,000 clones, 88% of them present only once. Concerning this clone itself: The antigen remains undetermined.

Here the sequenced sample was peripheral blood, taken on day 0 of AZD1222 vaccination. The receptor comes from an adult in good health.

The CDR3 coding sequence is TGTGCCAGCAGCTTAGGCCTGACGGAAGCTTTCTTT. Encoded protein: CASSLGLTEAFF. The rearrangement joins TRBV11-2 to TRBJ1-1; D gene uncertain. Trimming pared 1 base from V and 8 bases from J, leaving 8 bases between. The germline CDR1 and CDR2 sequences are SGHAT and FQNNGV. This CDR3 has 12 amino acids.